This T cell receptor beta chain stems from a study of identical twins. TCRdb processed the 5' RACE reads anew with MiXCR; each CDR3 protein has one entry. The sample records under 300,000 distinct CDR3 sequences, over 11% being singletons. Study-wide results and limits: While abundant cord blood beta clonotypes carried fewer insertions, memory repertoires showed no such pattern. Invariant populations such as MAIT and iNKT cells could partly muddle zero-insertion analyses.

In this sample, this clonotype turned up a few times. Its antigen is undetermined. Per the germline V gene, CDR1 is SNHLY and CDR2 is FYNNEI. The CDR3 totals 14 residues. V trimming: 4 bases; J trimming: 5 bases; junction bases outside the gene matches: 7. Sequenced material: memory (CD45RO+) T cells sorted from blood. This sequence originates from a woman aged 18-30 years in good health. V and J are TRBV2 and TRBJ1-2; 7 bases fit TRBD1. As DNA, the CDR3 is TGTGCCAGCAGTGTTGGCAGGGGGTTTTATGGCTACACCTTC. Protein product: CASSVGRGFYGYTF.